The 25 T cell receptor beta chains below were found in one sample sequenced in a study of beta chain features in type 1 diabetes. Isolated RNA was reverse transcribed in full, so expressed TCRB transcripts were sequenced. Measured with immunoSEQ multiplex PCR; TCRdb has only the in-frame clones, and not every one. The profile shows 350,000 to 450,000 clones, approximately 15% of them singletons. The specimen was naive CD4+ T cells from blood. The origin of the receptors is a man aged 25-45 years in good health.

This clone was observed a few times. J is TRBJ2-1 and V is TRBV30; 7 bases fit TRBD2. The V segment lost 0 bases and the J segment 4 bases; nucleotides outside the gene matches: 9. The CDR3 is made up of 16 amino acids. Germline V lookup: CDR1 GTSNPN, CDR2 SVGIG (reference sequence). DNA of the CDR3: TGTGCCTGGAGTGTACGAGTCGGGAGGCTATACAATGAGCAGTTCTTC. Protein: CAWSVRVGRLYNEQFF.

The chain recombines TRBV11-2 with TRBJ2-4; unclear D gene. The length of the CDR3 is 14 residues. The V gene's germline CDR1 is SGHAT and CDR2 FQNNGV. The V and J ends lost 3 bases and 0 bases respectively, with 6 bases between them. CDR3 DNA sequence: TGTGCCAGCAGCTTGTCCGTAGCCAAAAACATTCAGTACTTC. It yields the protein CASSLSVAKNIQYF.

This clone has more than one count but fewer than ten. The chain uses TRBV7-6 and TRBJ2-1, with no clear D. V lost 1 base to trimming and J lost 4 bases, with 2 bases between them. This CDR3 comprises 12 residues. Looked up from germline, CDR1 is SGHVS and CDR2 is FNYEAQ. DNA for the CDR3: TGTGCCAGCAGCTTAGATTACAATGAGCAGTTCTTC. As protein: CASSLDYNEQFF.

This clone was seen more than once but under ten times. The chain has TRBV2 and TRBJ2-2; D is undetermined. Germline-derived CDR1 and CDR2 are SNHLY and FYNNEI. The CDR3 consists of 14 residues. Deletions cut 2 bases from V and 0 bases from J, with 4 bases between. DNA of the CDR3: TGTGCCAGCAGTGAAACCCCGAACACCGGGGAGCTGTTTTTT. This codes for CASSETPNTGELFF.

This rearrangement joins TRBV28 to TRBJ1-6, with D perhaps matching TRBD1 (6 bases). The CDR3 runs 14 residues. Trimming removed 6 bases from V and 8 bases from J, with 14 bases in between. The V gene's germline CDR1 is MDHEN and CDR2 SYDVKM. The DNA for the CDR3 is TGTGCCAGCAGAAGACAGGTTGAGCATTCACCCCTCCACTTT. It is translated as CASRRQVEHSPLHF.

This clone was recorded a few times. DNA of the CDR3: TGTGCTAGTGGTTTGGTGGGGGCCCAGTACTTC. Translating gives CASGLVGAQYF. The chain recombines TRBV12-5 with TRBJ2-5, with D possibly being TRBD1 or TRBD2 (5 bases each). CDR1 is LGHNT and CDR2 is FRNRAP in the germline V gene. The CDR3 consists of 11 residues. Trimming removed 0 bases from V and 9 bases from J, with 5 bases in between.

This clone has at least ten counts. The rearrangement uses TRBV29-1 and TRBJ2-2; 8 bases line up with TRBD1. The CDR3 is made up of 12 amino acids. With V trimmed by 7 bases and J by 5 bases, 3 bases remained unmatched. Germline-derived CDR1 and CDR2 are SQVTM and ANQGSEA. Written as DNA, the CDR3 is TGCAGCGGATACAGGGGGACCGGGGAGCTGTTTTTT. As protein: CSGYRGTGELFF.

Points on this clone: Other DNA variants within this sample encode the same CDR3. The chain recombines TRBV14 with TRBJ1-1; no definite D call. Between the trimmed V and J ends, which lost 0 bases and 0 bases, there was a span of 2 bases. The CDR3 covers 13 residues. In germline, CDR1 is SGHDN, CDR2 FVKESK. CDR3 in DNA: TGTGCCAGCAGCCAAGACCTGAACACTGAAGCTTTCTTT. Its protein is CASSQDLNTEAFF.

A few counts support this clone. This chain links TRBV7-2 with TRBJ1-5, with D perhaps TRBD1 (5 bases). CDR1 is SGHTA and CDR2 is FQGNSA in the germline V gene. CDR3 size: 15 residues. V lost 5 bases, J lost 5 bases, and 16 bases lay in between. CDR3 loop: CASSPRGARDQPQHF. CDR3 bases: TGTGCCAGCAGCCCTCGCGGGGCCCGGGATCAGCCCCAGCATTTT.

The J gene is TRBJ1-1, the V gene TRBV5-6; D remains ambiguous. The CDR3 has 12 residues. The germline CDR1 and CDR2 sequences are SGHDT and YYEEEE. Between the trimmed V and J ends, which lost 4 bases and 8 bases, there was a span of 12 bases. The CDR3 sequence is CASSAFGLEAFF. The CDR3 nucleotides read TGTGCCAGCAGCGCGTTTGGGTTGGAAGCTTTCTTT.

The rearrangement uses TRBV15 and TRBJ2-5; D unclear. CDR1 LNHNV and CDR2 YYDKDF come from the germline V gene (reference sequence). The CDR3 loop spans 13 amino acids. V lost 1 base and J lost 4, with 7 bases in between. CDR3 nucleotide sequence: TGTGCCACCAGCAGAGCTAAGGCAGAGACCCAGTACTTC. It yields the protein CATSRAKAETQYF.

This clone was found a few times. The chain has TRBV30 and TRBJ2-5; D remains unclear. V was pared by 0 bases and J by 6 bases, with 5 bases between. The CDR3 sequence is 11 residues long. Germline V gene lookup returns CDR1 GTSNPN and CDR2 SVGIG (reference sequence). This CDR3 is CAWSVAKTQYF. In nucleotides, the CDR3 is TGTGCCTGGAGTGTAGCGAAGACCCAGTACTTC.

Here the CDR3 DNA reads TGCAGCGTTGAGGGCAGGGTAAGGACTGAAGCTTTCTTT. Its protein product is CSVEGRVRTEAFF. The genes are TRBV29-1 and TRBJ1-1; a possible D gene is TRBD1 (5 bases). From germline, CDR1 is SQVTM and CDR2 ANQGSEA. The CDR3 is 13 residues long. V was clipped by 3 bases and J by 5 bases, with 13 bases between them.

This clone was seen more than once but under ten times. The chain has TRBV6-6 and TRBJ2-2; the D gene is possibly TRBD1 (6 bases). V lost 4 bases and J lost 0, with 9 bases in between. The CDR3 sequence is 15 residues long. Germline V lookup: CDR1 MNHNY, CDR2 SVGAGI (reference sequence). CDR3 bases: TGTGCCAGCAGTTCCTGGACAGCGAACACCGGGGAGCTGTTTTTT. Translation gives CASSSWTANTGELFF.

This chain's CDR3 is CASSEGLVTSYNEQFF. CDR3 coding DNA: TGTGCCAGCAGTGAGGGACTAGTCACCTCCTACAATGAGCAGTTCTTC. The V call is TRBV5-4, the J call TRBJ2-1, with 8 bases aligning to TRBD2. Germline V gives CDR1 SGHNT, CDR2 YYREEE (reference sequence). V shed 5 bases and J 0 bases; nucleotides not matched to a gene: 7. This CDR3 region has 16 residues.

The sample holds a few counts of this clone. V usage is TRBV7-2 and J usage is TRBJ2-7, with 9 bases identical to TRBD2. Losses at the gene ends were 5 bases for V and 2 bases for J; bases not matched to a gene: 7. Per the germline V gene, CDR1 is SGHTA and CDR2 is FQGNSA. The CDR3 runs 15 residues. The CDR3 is CASSDSSGGTYEQYF. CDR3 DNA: TGTGCCAGCAGCGACAGCAGCGGGGGGACCTACGAGCAGTACTTC.

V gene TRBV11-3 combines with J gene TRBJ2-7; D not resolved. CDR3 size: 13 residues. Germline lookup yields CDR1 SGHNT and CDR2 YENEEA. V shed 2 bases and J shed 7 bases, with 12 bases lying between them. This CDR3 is CASSLTGSKEQYF. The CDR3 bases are TGTGCCAGCAGCTTAACTGGATCCAAAGAGCAGTACTTC.

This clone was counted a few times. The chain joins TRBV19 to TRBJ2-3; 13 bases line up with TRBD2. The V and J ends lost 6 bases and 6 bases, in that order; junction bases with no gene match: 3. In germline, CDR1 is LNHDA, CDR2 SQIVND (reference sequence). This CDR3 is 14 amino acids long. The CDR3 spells CASSRTSGSDTQYF. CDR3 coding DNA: TGTGCCAGTAGCCGGACTAGCGGGAGCGATACGCAGTATTTT.

CDR3 region: CASSSARTLAGVLNTQYF. The DNA of the CDR3 is TGTGCCAGCAGCTCGGCCAGAACCCTAGCGGGGGTACTTAATACGCAGTATTTT. The chain employs TRBV7-2 and TRBJ2-3, with TRBD2 matching 10 bases. After removal of 4 bases from V and 7 bases from J, the junction contained 17 bases not matched to a gene. The CDR3 extends over 18 amino acids. CDR1 is SGHTA, CDR2 FQGNSA, per germline.

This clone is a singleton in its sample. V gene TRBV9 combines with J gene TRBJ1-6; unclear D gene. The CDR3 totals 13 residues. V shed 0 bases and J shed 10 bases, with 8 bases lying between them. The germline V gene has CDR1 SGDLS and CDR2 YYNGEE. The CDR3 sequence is CASSVEYRSPLHF. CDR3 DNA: TGTGCCAGCAGCGTAGAGTACCGATCACCCCTCCACTTT.

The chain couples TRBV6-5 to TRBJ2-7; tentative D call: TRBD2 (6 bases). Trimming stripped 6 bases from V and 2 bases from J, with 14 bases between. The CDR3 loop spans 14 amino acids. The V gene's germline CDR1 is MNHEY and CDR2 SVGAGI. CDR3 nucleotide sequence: TGTGCCAGCAGCCGGGGGAGCTTGACCTACGAGCAGTACTTC. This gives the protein CASSRGSLTYEQYF.

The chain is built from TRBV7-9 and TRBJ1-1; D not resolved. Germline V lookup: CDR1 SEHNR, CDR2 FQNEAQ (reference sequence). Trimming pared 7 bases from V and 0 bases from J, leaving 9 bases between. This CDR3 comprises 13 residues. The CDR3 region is CASKRQMNTEAFF. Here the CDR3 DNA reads TGTGCCAGCAAAAGGCAGATGAACACTGAAGCTTTCTTT.

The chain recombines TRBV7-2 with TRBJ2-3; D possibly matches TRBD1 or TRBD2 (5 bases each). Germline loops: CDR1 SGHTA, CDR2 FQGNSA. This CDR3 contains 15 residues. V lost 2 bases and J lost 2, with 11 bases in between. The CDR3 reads CASSLFGGTTDTQYF. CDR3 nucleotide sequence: TGTGCCAGCAGCTTATTTGGGGGAACCACAGATACGCAGTATTTT.

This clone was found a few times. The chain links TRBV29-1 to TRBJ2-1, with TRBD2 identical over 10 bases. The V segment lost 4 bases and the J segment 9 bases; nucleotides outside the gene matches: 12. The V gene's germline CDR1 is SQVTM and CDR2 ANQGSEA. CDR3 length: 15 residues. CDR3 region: CSVAPWSGGGSEQFF. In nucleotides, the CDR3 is TGCAGCGTTGCCCCCTGGAGCGGGGGGGGTAGTGAGCAGTTCTTC.

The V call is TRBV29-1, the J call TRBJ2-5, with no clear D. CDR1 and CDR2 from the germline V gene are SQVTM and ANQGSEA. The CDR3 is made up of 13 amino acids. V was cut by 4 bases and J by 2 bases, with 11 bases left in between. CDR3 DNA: TGCAGCGTTGTGAGTACTAAACAAGAGACCCAGTACTTC. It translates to CSVVSTKQETQYF. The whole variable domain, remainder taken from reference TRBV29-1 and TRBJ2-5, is SAVISQKPSRDICQRGTSLTIQCQVDSQVTMMFWYRQQPGQSLTLIATANQGSEATYESGFVIDKFPISRPNLTFSTLTVSNMSPEDSSIYLCSVVSTKQETQYFGPGTRLLVL.